This T cell receptor beta chain derives from a study of low-dose radiotherapy and immunotherapy resistance in tumors (dated by TCRdb to 2021 to 2024). In terms of the full investigation: In Cohort 1, each fraction delivered 0.5 Gy every 2 weeks, and the prescribed total PTV dose was 6.5 Gy. Nivolumab and ipilimumab were both given intravenously, with nivolumab at a 240 mg flat dose every two weeks and ipilimumab at 1 mg/kg every six weeks. Eight patients were included in the translational analysis, namely three from the first dose cohort plus the first five from the second dose cohort. Aspirin 300 mg was taken orally once daily by patients for four cycles, starting on cycle 1 day 1. Cyclophosphamide 200 mg/m2 was given intravenously every two weeks, one day before each radiation and immunotherapy administration. Superscript III and a set of TRAV- and TRBV-specific primers were used to synthesize first-strand cDNA, so that both TCRalpha and TCRbeta chains were covered. For Cohort 2, the dose was 1 Gy per fraction given every two weeks, adding up to 13 Gy in total across 26 weeks. The trial did not randomize participants into treatment groups.

What the time point label conveys for this sample: after trial treatment. Interpreted using the paper, the treatment or condition label stands for: LDRT plus nivolumab, ipilimumab, low-dose cyclophosphamide and aspirin (RACIN trial). The donors came from RACIN, which was a single-arm phase I dose-escalation trial that paired nivolumab and ipilimumab with aspirin, low-dose cyclophosphamide and low-dose radiotherapy. Patients with advanced, TIL-negative solid tumors were considered eligible. Including the terminal cysteine and phenylalanine, the CDR3 comprises 15 residues. Left in the record is the CDR3 DNA by itself, 45 bases read in frame from the first base. The germline V gene yields SNHLY for CDR1 and FYNNEI for CDR2. V lost 4 bases and J lost 9 bases, and the count of bases not matched to a germline gene is 7. This sample was sequenced with an Illumina HiSeq 2500. TCRs were amplified for approximately 20 PCR cycles with Phusion, using a constant-region primer paired with the adapter attached to the V primers. Isolated mRNA was amplified with the MessageAmp II aRNA Amplification Kit, using a roughly 15-hour in vitro transcription at 37°C. The Dynabeads mRNA DIRECT Purification Kit was used to isolate the mRNA for TCR sequencing. Indexed Illumina adapters were added in a second Phusion PCR of 20 to 30 cycles, after which AMPure XP beads were used to purify the products. In the source study's methods: Using custom Perl scripts, TCR sequences encoding the same protein were pooled, out-of-frame sequences were removed, and the abundance of each clonotype was computed. Any TCR sequence supported by only a single read was excluded from analysis. The metrics used to describe the repertoires included Shannon entropy, Gini index, clonality, richness, and the frequency of TCRs shared between repertoires. TCRdb reran the public reads through fastp at Q25 and MiXCR, keeping productive beta chains. Each record represents a unique CDR3 protein, reported with the most common genes and DNA among its rows. TCRdb, rather than the study authors, made the V and J calls. This sample is represented by over 50,000 distinct CDR3 sequences; around 35% of them were singletons. Around 8% of the sample is in the top ten clones.

This clonotype was observed at least ten times. Its antigen is not yet known. No base quality information exists; no much larger clone differs at one position. This receptor was identified in a male donor with rectosigmoid adenocarcinoma. Sequencing was performed on PBMCs, taken after low-dose radiotherapy plus immunotherapy. The chain employs TRBV2 and TRBJ2-1, with 12 bases aligning to TRBD1. The CDR3 here reads CASSGGTGGRSEQFF. The bases are TGTGCCAGCAGTGGGGGGACAGGGGGCCGAAGTGAGCAGTTCTTC.